One and the same sample provided the 12 T cell receptor beta chains below, sequenced in a study of T cells in Graves' hyperthyroidism and ophthalmopathy. Regions amplified from RNA transcripts were the TCR beta CDR3 regions. The TCR CDR3 was amplified in a first-round RT-PCR using the HTBI primer set. TCRdb recomputed calls from the multiplex PCR reads with MiXCR, one row per CDR3 protein. Among over 650,000 distinct CDR3 sequences, about a sixth were seen once, and the ten largest hold around 7.7%. The sample consisted of blood. These receptors all come from a man between 18 and 29 years old with Graves' hyperthyroidism.

This chain joins TRBV5-1 and TRBJ1-2; a weak D match, TRBD1 (5 bases). CDR3 length: 14 amino acids. Germline lookup yields CDR1 SGHRS and CDR2 YFSETQ. The germline V and J ends were trimmed by 5 bases and 3 bases, with 14 bases remaining between them. CDR3 residues: CASSSLPGDYGYTF. CDR3 bases: TGCGCCAGCAGTTCTCTCCCGGGGGACTATGGCTACACCTTC.

Only a few counts were recorded for this clonotype. The V gene is TRBV20-1, the J gene TRBJ1-3, with D perhaps TRBD1 (6 bases). Germline CDR1 DFQATT, CDR2 SNEGSKA (reference sequence). CDR3 size: 14 residues. Deletions cut 6 bases from V and 4 bases from J, with 16 bases between. The CDR3 DNA reads as TGCAGTGCGCCGACAGGCCCGGGGGGAAACACCATATATTTT. It encodes CSAPTGPGGNTIYF.

V usage is TRBV24-1 and J usage is TRBJ2-3, with a possible D match to TRBD2 (8 bases). The CDR3 has 19 amino acids. V dropped 3 bases and J dropped 0 bases, with 21 bases sitting between them. Per the germline V gene, CDR1 is KGHDR and CDR2 is SFDVKD. CDR3 DNA sequence: TGTGCCACCAGTGATGGGGACAGCTTACTAGCGGAGAGCACAGATACGCAGTATTTT. Its translation: CATSDGDSLLAESTDTQYF.

The chain couples TRBV3-1 to TRBJ2-7; TRBD1 matches at 9 bases. The junction had 7 bases not matched to a gene; V was cut back by 4 bases and J by 3 bases. Germline values: CDR1 LGHDT, CDR2 YNNKEL (reference sequence). There are 15 residues in the CDR3. The CDR3 nucleotides read TGTGCCAGCAGCCCCGGGACAGGGAAGGGCTACGAGCAGTACTTC. This sequence encodes CASSPGTGKGYEQYF.

This clonotype has a count of ten or more. The genes are TRBV7-9 and TRBJ2-4, with TRBD2 identical over 8 bases. Losses at the gene ends were 6 bases for V and 8 bases for J; bases not matched to a gene: 12. The CDR3 is made up of 15 amino acids. Germline V CDR1 and CDR2: SEHNR, FQNEAQ (reference sequence). CDR3 residues: CASSPTGGDSDIQYF. CDR3 sequence (DNA): TGTGCCAGCAGTCCGACCGGGGGGGATTCGGACATTCAGTACTTC.

The gene calls are TRBV11-2 and TRBJ1-5, with D possibly TRBD1 on 6 matching bases. The germline CDR1 and CDR2 sequences are SGHAT and FQNNGV. The CDR3 runs to 15 residues. The germline V and J ends were trimmed by 0 bases and 5 bases, with 11 bases remaining between them. The CDR3 reads CASSLEGGVYQPQHF. The CDR3 DNA follows: TGTGCCAGCAGCTTAGAAGGGGGTGTGTATCAGCCCCAGCATTTT.

The rearrangement links TRBV25-1 to TRBJ2-1, with 12 nucleotides matching TRBD1. CDR3 length: 15 residues. CDR1 and CDR2 (germline): MGHDK, SYGVNS. The V segment lost 3 bases and the J segment 10 bases; nucleotides outside the gene matches: 7. The CDR3 bases are TGTGCCAGCAGTGACCCGGGACAGGGGGCGCGGGAGCAGTTCTTC. This sequence encodes CASSDPGQGAREQFF.

The chain uses TRBV3-1 and TRBJ1-3; D is undetermined. The V end lost 0 bases, the J end lost 0 bases, and 9 bases lay between the germline ends. This CDR3 has 16 amino acids. CDR1 is LGHDT, CDR2 YNNKEL, per germline (reference sequence). For the CDR3, the DNA is TGTGCCAGCAGCCAAGATTTGCGATACTCTGGAAACACCATATATTTT. Its translation is CASSQDLRYSGNTIYF.

This clonotype occurred many times. The J gene is TRBJ1-1, the V gene TRBV20-1, with 7 bases lining up with TRBD1. Germline V lookup: CDR1 DFQATT, CDR2 SNEGSKA (reference sequence). The CDR3 extends over 14 amino acids. The V gene end was trimmed by 6 bases and the J gene end by 0 bases; junction bases not matched to a gene: 7. CDR3 DNA: TGCAGTGCATTGGGACAGCAAATGAACACTGAAGCTTTCTTT. Its translation is CSALGQQMNTEAFF.

The sample holds many counts of this clonotype. J is TRBJ2-1 and V is TRBV30; 7 nucleotides match TRBD1. Germline assignment: CDR1 GTSNPN and CDR2 SVGIG (reference sequence). V gave up 4 bases and J gave up 2 bases; unmatched junction bases: 5. CDR3 length: 14 residues. The CDR3 nucleotides are TGTGCCTGGACCCGACAGGGTCCCTACAATGAGCAGTTCTTC. This codes for CAWTRQGPYNEQFF.

This clonotype was detected only a few times. The chain joins TRBV5-6 to TRBJ1-2; 7 nucleotides match TRBD1. The CDR3 spans 13 residues. Trimming cost V 3 bases and J 5 bases; bases outside gene matches: 4. Germline lookup yields CDR1 SGHDT and CDR2 YYEEEE. This chain's CDR3 is CASSYNRGYGYTF. CDR3 DNA: TGTGCCAGCAGCTACAACAGGGGTTATGGCTACACCTTC.

About this clonotype itself: This could be a read error, since a much larger clone is one nucleotide away. J is TRBJ1-1 and V is TRBV11-2; weak D call: TRBD1 (5 bases). The CDR3 is 14 residues long. Germline loops: CDR1 SGHAT, CDR2 FQNNGV. The CDR3 region is CASSHRTMNAEAFF. Here the CDR3 DNA reads TGTGCCAGCAGCCACAGGACGATGAACGCTGAAGCTTTCTTT.